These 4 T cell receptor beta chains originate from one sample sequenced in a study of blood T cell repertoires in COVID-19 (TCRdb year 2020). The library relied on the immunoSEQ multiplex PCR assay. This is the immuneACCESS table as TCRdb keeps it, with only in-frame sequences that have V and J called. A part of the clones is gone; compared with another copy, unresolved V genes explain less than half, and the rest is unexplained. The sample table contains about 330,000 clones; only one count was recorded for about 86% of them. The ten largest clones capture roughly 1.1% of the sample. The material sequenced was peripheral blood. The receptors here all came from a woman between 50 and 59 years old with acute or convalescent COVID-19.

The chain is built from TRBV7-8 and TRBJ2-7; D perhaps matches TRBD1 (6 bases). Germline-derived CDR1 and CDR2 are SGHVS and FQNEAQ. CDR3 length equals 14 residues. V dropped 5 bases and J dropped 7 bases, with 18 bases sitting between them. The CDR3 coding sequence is TGTGCCAGCAGCCTAGGGGCGGACAGTAGTGAGCAGTACGTC. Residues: CASSLGADSSEQYV.

CDR3 region: CASSKEQRGGYTF. The CDR3 DNA reads as TGTGCCAGTAGTAAGGAGCAGAGAGGTGGCTACACCTTC. The J gene is TRBJ1-2, the V gene TRBV19; D is unresolved. The CDR3 totals 13 residues. Trimming left V 4 bases short and J 7 bases short, with 13 bases between. The germline V gene has CDR1 LNHDA and CDR2 SQIVND (reference sequence).

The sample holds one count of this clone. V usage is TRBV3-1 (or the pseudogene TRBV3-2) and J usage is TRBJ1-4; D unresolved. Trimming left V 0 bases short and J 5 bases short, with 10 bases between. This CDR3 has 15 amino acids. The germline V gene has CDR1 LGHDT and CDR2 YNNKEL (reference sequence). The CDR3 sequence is CASSQETMRNEKLFF. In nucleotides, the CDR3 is TGTGCCAGCAGCCAAGAGACTATGAGAAATGAAAAACTGTTTTTT.

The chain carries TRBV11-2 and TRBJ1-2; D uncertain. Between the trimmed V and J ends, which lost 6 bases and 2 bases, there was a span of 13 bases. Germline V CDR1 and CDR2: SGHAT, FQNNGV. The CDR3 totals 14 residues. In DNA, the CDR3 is TGTGCCAGCAGGTCCCACGGGATCAACTATGGCTACACCTTC. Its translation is CASRSHGINYGYTF.